This T cell receptor (beta chain) was recovered during a study of OX40 agonist ivuxolimab in advanced cancers. For the study in its entirety: The costimulatory receptor OX40 (CD134) was targeted by ivuxolimab, a fully human IgG2 agonistic monoclonal antibody. Intravenous ivuxolimab was administered to patients every 2 weeks at six dose levels: 0.01, 0.1, 0.3, 1.5, 3 and 10 mg/kg. Of the approximately 50 patients in dose escalation, some 20 had hepatocellular carcinoma, about 15 had melanoma, 9 had renal cell carcinoma and 9 had head and neck cancer. In the dose-escalation cohort, more than 80% of patients were male, and the mean age was 60 years with a range of roughly 20 to 79. Patients were allowed to have had prior anti-PD-1, anti-PD-L1 or anti-CTLA-4 therapy, and less than 45% of the dose-escalation patients had previously received checkpoint inhibitors. Partial responses were achieved by three dose-escalation patients, of whom one had hepatocellular carcinoma and two had cutaneous melanoma. Peripheral TCRbeta sequencing was intended to test whether TCR sequence diversity was altered and clonal T-cell expansion was caused by ivuxolimab. The paper covers the monotherapy dose-escalation part of the phase I ivuxolimab trial, which included N of about 51 patients.

For sequencing of the TCRbeta CDR3 region, genomic DNA was extracted from the sorted cells. The immunoSEQ Assay was used for sequencing of TCRbeta CDR3 regions. This is the immuneACCESS table as TCRdb keeps it, with only in-frame sequences that have V and J called. A part of the clones is gone; compared with another copy, unresolved V genes explain less than half, and the rest is unexplained. Present in this sample are some 86,000 clones, approximately 94% of which were seen just once. 9.5% to 10% of the sample goes to the ten largest clones. The CDR3 measures 14 amino acids from cysteine to phenylalanine. The CDR3 DNA has 42 bases and is translated from base 1. What the authors observed across the whole study: Partial responders in the 0.1-3.0 mg/kg groups had among the lowest normalized peripheral clonal expansion, especially among CD8+ T cells. The antigen specificity of the peripheral T cells that underwent clonal expansion was not determined. Low levels of normalized T-cell clonal expansion were also seen in some patients who did not respond. After ivuxolimab, expanded clones were on average more numerous among CD8+ T cells than among CD4+ T cells. At doses of 0.1 to 3.0 mg/kg, clonal expansion of both CD4+ and CD8+ T cells in blood was seen between baseline and week 6.

In its sample, this clone was seen a few times. Its antigen target is currently unknown. No base quality information exists; no much larger clone differs at one position. Patients with autoimmune disease history or receiving systemic immunosuppression were excluded from the trial. In every dose cohort, peripheral blood was drawn for TCR sequencing at baseline, cycle 4 day 1, and cycle 7 day 1. Samples were obtained from an open-label, multicenter, first-in-human phase I dose-escalation trial of ivuxolimab. Adults with locally advanced or metastatic head and neck squamous cell, hepatocellular, melanoma or renal cell carcinoma were enrolled in the trial. Before TCR sequencing, CD4+ T cells and CD8+ T cells from peripheral blood were sorted into separate populations.

The TCR was taken from an adult with an advanced solid tumor such as melanoma, head and neck, liver or kidney cancer. Material: CD4+ or CD8+ T cells sorted from blood, obtained in a trial of the OX40 agonist ivuxolimab. The chain joins TRBV21-1 to TRBJ1-2; the tabulated D call, TRBD1, remains unverified against the DNA. TRBV21-1 is flagged as a pseudogene. The DNA is TGTGCCAGCAGCAAAGAGGGGTTAAACTATGGCTACACCTTC. Its coded protein is CASSKEGLNYGYTF.